The 16 T cell receptor beta chains listed next were all sequenced from one sample in a study of T cell responses to AZD1222 COVID-19 vaccine. Libraries were prepared by immunoSEQ multiplex PCR; TCRdb keeps only in-frame clonotypes and omits some of them. This sample has more than 50,000 clones, with about 91% found just once. The source was peripheral blood, collected 28 days after the second AZD1222 dose. The receptor set was obtained from an adult who received the AZD1222 COVID-19 vaccine.

The chain is built from TRBV24-1 and TRBJ1-1; D perhaps matches TRBD1 (5 bases). The CDR3 loop spans 15 amino acids. V lost 4 bases and J 4 bases, leaving 15 bases between the germline ends. Germline V gene lookup returns CDR1 KGHDR and CDR2 SFDVKD. The CDR3 is CATSDRRGGSTEAFF. The CDR3 coding sequence is TGTGCCACCAGTGACCGGAGGGGTGGTTCCACTGAAGCTTTCTTT.

This chain links TRBV4-2 with TRBJ2-7; TRBD2 is a possible D gene (5 bases). V was clipped by 3 bases and J by 3 bases, with 15 bases between them. The CDR3 extends over 15 amino acids. Germline V gene lookup returns CDR1 LGHNA and CDR2 YNFKEQ. The CDR3 loop is CASSQLPGNDYEQYF. The CDR3 region has the DNA TGTGCCAGCAGCCAGCTCCCCGGGAACGACTACGAGCAGTACTTC.

A single count supports this clone. The chain is built from TRBV14 and TRBJ2-3; a possible D gene is TRBD1 (6 bases). CDR3 length: 14 amino acids. Germline CDR1 reads SGHDN; CDR2 reads FVKESK. Trimming pared 4 bases from V and 6 bases from J, leaving 14 bases between. The CDR3 DNA sequence: TGTGCCAGCAGCCCCCGACAGGTACTGGATACGCAGTATTTT. The encoded protein is CASSPRQVLDTQYF.

The V call is TRBV29-1, the J call TRBJ2-1, with 9 bases lining up with TRBD2. CDR3 length: 13 residues. V lost 4 bases, J lost 9 bases, and 7 bases stayed unmatched. Germline V CDR1 and CDR2: SQVTM, ANQGSEA. CDR3 bases: TGCAGCGTTGGGAGCGGGGGGTACGCTGAGCAGTTCTTC. It translates to CSVGSGGYAEQFF.

The chain has TRBV28 and TRBJ2-7; no clear D gene. The CDR3 has 15 residues. Germline V gives CDR1 MDHEN, CDR2 SYDVKM. The V gene lost 3 bases and the J gene lost 2 bases, with 14 bases spanning the gap. The CDR3 sequence: CASSLILDRPYEQYF. The CDR3 DNA reads as TGTGCCAGCAGTTTGATATTGGACCGCCCCTACGAGCAGTACTTC.

This clone appeared a few times. V and J are TRBV19 and TRBJ2-1; TRBD1 aligns across 8 bases. Germline V lookup: CDR1 LNHDA, CDR2 SQIVND (reference sequence). Trimming removed 5 bases from V and 0 bases from J; junction bases left unmatched: 6. The CDR3 has 16 amino acids. As DNA, the CDR3 is TGTGCCAGTAGTCCCCAGGGGGCGAGCTCCTACAATGAGCAGTTCTTC. Protein product: CASSPQGASSYNEQFF.

This clone was counted only a few times. The chain couples TRBV3-1 (or the pseudogene TRBV3-2) to TRBJ2-7, with D possibly TRBD2 on 5 matching bases. Trimming left V 0 bases short and J 7 bases short, with 7 bases between. Germline V gives CDR1 LGHDT, CDR2 YNNKEL (reference sequence). CDR3 size: 12 residues. The CDR3 here is CASSQDEGEQYF. CDR3 nucleotides: TGTGCCAGCAGCCAAGATGAGGGAGAGCAGTACTTC.

The chain employs TRBV5-1 and TRBJ1-2; no reliable D call. Germline V CDR1 and CDR2: SGHRS, YFSETQ. The CDR3 length is 15 residues. Between the trimmed V and J ends, which lost 2 bases and 6 bases, there was a span of 17 bases. The CDR3 loop is CASSFVDGGVNGYTF. The CDR3 DNA reads as TGCGCCAGCAGCTTCGTGGACGGTGGTGTAAATGGCTACACCTTC. The variable domain in full, with the rest retrieved from reference TRBV5-1 and TRBJ1-2, is KAGVTQTPRYLIKTRGQQVTLSCSPISGHRSVSWYQQTPGQGLQFLFEYFSETQRNKGNFPGRFSGRQFSNSRSEMNVSTLELGDSALYLCASSFVDGGVNGYTFGSGTRLTVV.

The gene calls are TRBV24-1 and TRBJ1-1; unclear D gene. CDR1 KGHDR and CDR2 SFDVKD come from the germline V gene. The ends were cut back, 3 bases at V and 1 base at J, with 11 bases in the middle. The CDR3 is 15 residues long. CDR3 coding DNA: TGTGCCACCAGTGATGCCCGGGAGGGGAACACTGAAGCTTTCTTT. This translates into CATSDAREGNTEAFF.

CDR3 sequence: CASSLASYNEQFF. CDR3 coding DNA: TGTGCCAGCAGCTTGGCGAGCTACAATGAGCAGTTCTTC. The gene calls are TRBV11-3 and TRBJ2-1; D is undetermined. V lost 3 bases to trimming and J lost 3 bases, with 6 bases between them. Germline V gives CDR1 SGHNT, CDR2 YENEEA. The CDR3 totals 13 residues. The whole variable domain, filled in from reference TRBV11-3 and TRBJ2-1, reads EAGVVQSPRYKIIEKKQPVAFWCNPISGHNTLYWYLQNLGQGPELLIRYENEEAVDDSQLPKDRFSAERLKGVDSTLKIQPAELGDSAVYLCASSLASYNEQFFGPGTRLTVL.

The CDR3 loop is CASSIGTRVNEQFF. CDR3 nucleotide sequence: TGTGCCAGTAGTATTGGGACTAGAGTGAATGAGCAGTTCTTC. The J gene is TRBJ2-1, the V gene TRBV19; 8 nucleotides agree with TRBD2. This CDR3 region has 14 residues. Germline-derived CDR1 and CDR2 are LNHDA and SQIVND (reference sequence). J gave up 7 bases and V 3 bases, and 5 bases lay outside the gene matches.

The rearrangement joins TRBV19 to TRBJ2-2; D is possibly TRBD1 or TRBD2 (5 bases each). Trimming stripped 2 bases from V and 6 bases from J, with 10 bases between. Germline V gene sequence: CDR1 LNHDA, CDR2 SQIVND (reference sequence). The CDR3 totals 14 residues. For the CDR3, the DNA is TGTGCCAGTAGTATACAGCGAGGGGCCGGGGAGCTGTTTTTT. It is translated as CASSIQRGAGELFF.

This clone was picked up a small number of times. V and J are TRBV19 and TRBJ1-6, with D unclear. V lost 3 bases and J lost 10, with 10 bases in between. This CDR3 is 13 amino acids long. Germline V gene lookup returns CDR1 LNHDA and CDR2 SQIVND (reference sequence). DNA of the CDR3: TGTGCCAGTAGTATGGGTTCCTGGTCACCCCTCCACTTT. It yields the protein CASSMGSWSPLHF.

V is TRBV14 and J is TRBJ2-7, with D maybe TRBD1 (5 bases). Trimming left V 10 bases short and J 7 bases short, with 17 bases between. This CDR3 is built from 12 residues. In germline, CDR1 is SGHDN, CDR2 FVKESK. As DNA, the CDR3 is TGTGCCAAGTGGGGCGCTTCTCGGGAGCAGTACTTC. It encodes CAKWGASREQYF. The full variable domain, in which reference TRBV14 and TRBJ2-7 provide the parts outside the CDR3, is EAGVTQFPSHSVIEKGQTVTLRCDPISGHDNLYWYRRVMGKEIKFLLHFVKESKQDESGMPNNRFLAERTGGTYSTLKVQPAELEDSGVYFCAKWGASREQYFGPGTRLTVT.

The CDR3 region is CASSQDLRQPQHF. The DNA for the CDR3 is TGTGCCAGCAGCCAAGATCTCCGGCAGCCCCAGCATTTT. The chain uses TRBV3-1 (or the pseudogene TRBV3-2) and TRBJ1-5; D gene ambiguous. Deletions cut 0 bases from V and 7 bases from J, with 7 bases between. In germline, CDR1 is LGHDT, CDR2 YNNKEL (reference sequence). The CDR3 runs 13 residues.

The chain joins TRBV11-2 to TRBJ2-7; 8 positions agree with TRBD2. The CDR3 covers 13 residues. J gave up 5 bases and V 1 base, and 1 base lay outside the gene matches. Germline values: CDR1 SGHAT, CDR2 FQNNGV. The CDR3 protein is CASSLVGGDEQYF. The CDR3 DNA sequence: TGTGCCAGCAGCTTAGTCGGGGGGGACGAGCAGTACTTC.